A single sample gave rise to the 17 T cell receptor beta chains below, sequenced in a study of shared clonotypes between healthy human individuals. The assay was immunoSEQ multiplex PCR, and TCRdb's table has in-frame clones only and misses some. The sample has about 2.4 million clones, roughly 93% seen once. The sequencing input was naive CD4+ T cells from PBMCs. Noted subset: CD45RA+ positively selected. All receptors come from a man between 18 and 35 years old in good health. Some clones in this sample may be carry-over from other donors' samples.

A note on this clone: Other DNA sequences in this sample translate to the same CDR3. This chain joins TRBV18 and TRBJ2-3, with D tentatively TRBD1 or TRBD2 (5 bases each). The CDR3 spans 14 residues. Germline CDR1 KGHSH, CDR2 LQKENI. V gave up 4 bases and J gave up 0 bases, with 8 bases separating them. Here the CDR3 reads CASSRGGSTDTQYF. CDR3 DNA: TGTGCCAGCTCACGTGGGGGAAGCACAGATACGCAGTATTTT.

The rearrangement uses TRBV28 and TRBJ2-7, with 9 bases that match TRBD1. CDR1 MDHEN and CDR2 SYDVKM come from the germline V gene. The CDR3 loop spans 17 amino acids. The trim removed 6 bases at V and 2 bases at J, leaving 14 bases unmatched. The CDR3 DNA reads TGTGCCAGCAGCGCCTTCGCGTTGCGGGACAGGGCCTACGAGCAGTACTTC. Translated: CASSAFALRDRAYEQYF.

The rearrangement uses TRBV18 and TRBJ2-3; D is undetermined. This CDR3 region has 17 residues. Germline V CDR1 and CDR2: KGHSH, LQKENI. The V end lost 2 bases, the J end lost 0 bases, and 15 bases lay between the germline ends. The CDR3 protein is CASSPSLGTISTDTQYF. The CDR3 nucleotides read TGTGCCAGCTCACCAAGTTTGGGAACAATTAGCACAGATACGCAGTATTTT.

This clone was observed a handful of times. V and J are TRBV28 and TRBJ1-4; possibly TRBD1 for D (6 bases). The CDR3 is 14 amino acids. CDR1 MDHEN and CDR2 SYDVKM come from the germline V gene. V lost 4 bases to trimming and J lost 8 bases, with 14 bases between them. This chain's CDR3 is CASSSRTVGEKLFF. CDR3 DNA: TGTGCCAGCAGTTCACGGACAGTTGGAGAAAAACTGTTTTTT.

This clone was seen once. The chain couples TRBV28 to TRBJ2-3, with TRBD2 matching over 7 bases. The CDR3 loop spans 18 amino acids. V lost 6 bases, J lost 0 bases, and 15 bases stayed unmatched. Looked up from germline, CDR1 is MDHEN and CDR2 is SYDVKM. The CDR3 DNA reads as TGTGCCAGCAGCCCCGGGATGAGCGGGGAAATTAGCACAGATACGCAGTATTTT. It specifies CASSPGMSGEISTDTQYF.

This sequence joins TRBV4-1 and TRBJ1-2; D not certain. Germline V gene lookup returns CDR1 MGHRA and CDR2 YSYEKL. Trimming shortened V by 3 bases and J by 3 bases, and 11 bases separated the two germline ends. This CDR3 contains 14 residues. The chain's CDR3 is CASSHGGRDYGYTF. CDR3 nucleotides: TGCGCCAGCAGCCATGGAGGGAGGGACTATGGCTACACCTTC.

The chain has TRBV5-4 and TRBJ2-6; 8 bases map to TRBD2. The CDR3 length is 18 residues. Unmatched junction bases numbered 11, after V lost 4 bases and J lost 2 bases. Per germline, CDR1 SGHNT and CDR2 YYREEE (reference sequence). The CDR3 reads CASSPVISGTTGANVLTF. The CDR3 DNA reads as TGTGCCAGCAGCCCGGTCATTAGCGGGACGACTGGGGCCAACGTCCTGACTTTC. Filled out from reference TRBV5-4 and TRBJ2-6, the complete variable domain reads ETGVTQSPTHLIKTRGQQVTLRCSSQSGHNTVSWYQQALGQGPQFIFQYYREEENGRGNFPPRFSGLQFPNYSSELNVNALELDDSALYLCASSPVISGTTGANVLTFGAGSRLTVL.

The V gene is TRBV2, the J gene TRBJ1-1, with D possibly TRBD1 on 6 matching bases. Germline V gene lookup returns CDR1 SNHLY and CDR2 FYNNEI. CDR3 length: 14 residues. Trimming shortened V by 6 bases and J by 10 bases, and 21 bases separated the two germline ends. The CDR3 reads CASREYRGGLGAFF. The CDR3 DNA is TGTGCCAGCAGAGAGTATCGAGGGGGGCTAGGAGCTTTCTTT.

The J gene is TRBJ2-1, the V gene TRBV27, with 9 nucleotides matching TRBD2. The germline gives CDR1 MNHEY, CDR2 SMNVEV (reference sequence). This CDR3 has 15 amino acids. Trimming at V came to 7 bases and at J to 8 bases, leaving 12 bases not matched to a gene. This CDR3 reads CASKYYSGRGDEQFF. The CDR3, as DNA: TGTGCCAGCAAATATTATAGCGGGAGAGGGGATGAGCAGTTCTTC.

The chain joins TRBV5-4 to TRBJ2-5, with a tentative D call TRBD1 (6 bases). The CDR3 totals 12 residues. V lost 4 bases and J lost 13, with 17 bases in between. Germline V CDR1 and CDR2: SGHNT, YYREEE (reference sequence). In nucleotides, the CDR3 is TGTGCCAGCAGCCAACTGGGGGCGGTCCGGTACTTC. Translation: CASSQLGAVRYF.

Only a few counts were recorded for this clone. The chain employs TRBV28 and TRBJ1-2; D is unclear. The CDR3 is 13 amino acids. The ends were cut back, 7 bases at V and 3 bases at J, with 12 bases in the middle. CDR1 is MDHEN and CDR2 is SYDVKM in the germline V gene. This CDR3 is CASNVDGYYGYTF. As DNA, the CDR3 is TGTGCCAGCAACGTTGACGGCTACTATGGCTACACCTTC.

Only one count was recorded for this clone. The chain has TRBV10-3 and TRBJ2-3, with TRBD2 matching 12 bases. Per the germline V gene, CDR1 is ENHRY and CDR2 is SYGVKD. V shed 5 bases, J shed 4 bases, and the junction held 1 base outside the gene matches. The CDR3 is 14 amino acids. CDR3 region: CAISLAGGPDTQYF. The CDR3 region has the DNA TGTGCCATCAGTCTAGCGGGAGGGCCAGATACGCAGTATTTT.

The chain employs TRBV28 and TRBJ1-3, with TRBD1 as a possible D gene (5 bases). The germline CDR1 and CDR2 sequences are MDHEN and SYDVKM. This CDR3 contains 16 residues. Trimming removed 7 bases at V and 2 bases at J, with 18 bases between. In nucleotides, the CDR3 is TGTGCCAGCAACTCGGACGGGGCAGGGACTGGAAACACCATATATTTT. Amino acid sequence: CASNSDGAGTGNTIYF.

Concerning this clone itself: Compared with germline, one end of the junction differs, possibly owing to a read error. This chain links TRBV7-8 with TRBJ1-3, with D unclear. Germline V lookup: CDR1 SGHVS, CDR2 FQNEAQ. The CDR3 covers 15 residues. The CDR3 DNA follows: TGTGCCAGCAGCTTAGGGCGGAACTCTGGAAACACCATGTATTTT. Residues: CASSLGRNSGNTMYF.

This CDR3 reads CASSYQGRQETQYF. In DNA, the CDR3 is TGTGCCAGCAGTTACCAGGGGAGGCAAGAGACCCAGTACTTC. The chain recombines TRBV6-5 with TRBJ2-5; D may correspond to TRBD1 or TRBD2 (6 bases each). The V and J ends lost 2 bases and 2 bases respectively, with 9 bases between them. The CDR3 length is 14 residues. Germline V gene data show CDR1 as MNHEY and CDR2 as SVGAGI.

Worth noting for this clone: The sample holds other DNA sequences that translate to the same CDR3. The gene calls are TRBV9 and TRBJ2-5, with D perhaps matching TRBD1 or TRBD2 (5 bases each). Germline CDR1 is SGDLS and CDR2 is YYNGEE. V lost 0 bases, J lost 2 bases, and 8 bases lay in between. The CDR3 consists of 14 residues. CDR3 nucleotides: TGTGCCAGCAGCGTAGGGGGGAATCAAGAGACCCAGTACTTC. Residues: CASSVGGNQETQYF.

The chain couples TRBV7-3 to TRBJ2-1, with TRBD2 as a possible D gene (6 bases). The V end was cut by 5 bases, the J end by 6 bases, with 14 bases between. This CDR3 comprises 14 residues. CDR1 SGHTA and CDR2 FQGTGA come from the germline V gene. The CDR3 DNA is TGTGCCAGCAGCGACCTGGGACTCTCCAATGAGCAGTTCTTC. It specifies CASSDLGLSNEQFF.